What follows is one T cell receptor beta chain and its context. What it binds is not known. This CDR3 has 14 residues. After removal of 1 base from V and 5 bases from J, the junction contained 2 bases not matched to a gene. The sample belongs to a study of cytomegalovirus exposure and HLA in healthy donors. Whole-study findings and limits: A missense variant in DCLRE1C was later tied to TCR beta V- and J-gene trimming. Apparent HLA restriction characterized most CMV-associated TCR beta chains in a later analysis.

PCR was performed using 60 Vbeta and 13 Jbeta primers. Method: immunoSEQ multiplex PCR; TCRdb's copy keeps in-frame clones and lacks some. The sample gives 150,000 to 200,000 clones, approximately 85% of which show up once; around a tenth is in the top ten. Sequencing used PBMCs. The V gene is TRBV5-3, the J gene TRBJ2-7; TRBD1 matches at 11 bases. TRBV5-3 has ORF status, its function being uncertain. The receptor was isolated from a man aged 18 to 29 in good health and CMV-seropositive. The CDR3 DNA follows: TGTGCCAGAAGCTTGCCGGGACAGGGGGACGAGCAGTACTTC. Translating it yields CARSLPGQGDEQYF.